One sample yielded the 22 T cell receptor beta chains listed below, sequenced in a study of T cell clonotyping in hematopoietic cell transplantation. Sequencing was performed with immunoSEQ multiplex PCR; in TCRdb, only in-frame clones are kept and a portion is missing. The top ten clones hold about 6.1% of a sample with more than 5,000 clones, 85% to 90% of them seen once. This specimen was peripheral blood mononuclear cells, taken 100 days after allogeneic stem cell transplant. The origin of the receptors is a female patient aged 40 to 55 who had an allogeneic stem cell transplant from a related donor, so the T cells may come from the graft donor. Some clones in this sample may be carry-over from other donors' samples.

This clone was recorded a few times. The genes are TRBV19 and TRBJ1-2, with D hard to call. CDR1 is LNHDA, CDR2 SQIVND, per germline (reference sequence). The CDR3 totals 12 residues. Trimming stripped 9 bases from V and 2 bases from J, with 10 bases between. The DNA of the CDR3 is TGTGCCAGCAATCAGCTAAACTATGGCTACACCTTC. It is translated as CASNQLNYGYTF.

Sample share makes this clone medium-sized (0.01 to 0.1%). The chain couples TRBV19 to TRBJ1-2; 7 bases are a match to TRBD1. Looked up from germline, CDR1 is LNHDA and CDR2 is SQIVND (reference sequence). The length of the CDR3 is 16 residues. Trimming removed 7 bases from V and 6 bases from J; junction bases left unmatched: 17. CDR3 region: CASTITRTTGIHGYTF. The DNA of the CDR3 is TGTGCCAGTACCATCACCCGAACGACAGGGATCCATGGCTACACCTTC.

V is TRBV7-9 and J is TRBJ2-5, with D possibly being TRBD1 (5 bases). Trimming stripped 5 bases from V and 4 bases from J, with 17 bases between. Germline V lookup: CDR1 SEHNR, CDR2 FQNEAQ (reference sequence). CDR3 length equals 15 residues. CDR3 amino acids: CASSPFTGARETQYF. The CDR3 DNA reads as TGTGCCAGCAGCCCCTTTACTGGGGCCAGAGAGACCCAGTACTTC.

The V call is TRBV29-1, the J call TRBJ2-3; TRBD2 agrees at 8 bases. The germline CDR1 and CDR2 sequences are SQVTM and ANQGSEA. This CDR3 has 16 amino acids. Trimming took 3 bases from V and 0 from J; bases not matched to a gene: 8. The CDR3: CSVDGAGGLSTDTQYF. The CDR3, as DNA: TGCAGCGTTGATGGGGCGGGAGGACTCAGCACAGATACGCAGTATTTT.

The chain employs TRBV18 and TRBJ1-5, with D possibly matching TRBD1 (6 bases). Germline CDR1 KGHSH, CDR2 LQKENI. The CDR3 is 14 amino acids. The V gene lost 5 bases and the J gene lost 3 bases, with 11 bases spanning the gap. The CDR3 nucleotides are TGTGCCAGCTCAGGAGGGGGGGCCAATCAGCCCCAGCATTTT. This gives the protein CASSGGGANQPQHF.

The chain combines TRBV6-5 with TRBJ2-1; maybe TRBD1 (6 bases). Germline V gene sequence: CDR1 MNHEY, CDR2 SVGAGI. The CDR3 is 15 amino acids. Trimming stripped 2 bases from V and 0 bases from J, with 8 bases between. CDR3 coding DNA: TGTGCCAGCAGTTACGGGGGCAGCTCCTACAATGAGCAGTTCTTC. Its translation is CASSYGGSSYNEQFF.

The CDR3 loop is CASSPGGTNTGELFF. In DNA, the CDR3 is TGTGCCAGCAGCCCGGGCGGAACGAACACCGGGGAGCTGTTTTTT. V is TRBV4-2 and J is TRBJ2-2; no definite D call. The V end was cut by 4 bases, the J end by 0 bases, with 9 bases between. The CDR3 spans 15 residues. CDR1 is LGHNA and CDR2 is YNFKEQ in the germline V gene.

This chain uses TRBV5-1 with TRBJ1-2, with a possible D match to TRBD1 (5 bases). Germline CDR1 SGHRS, CDR2 YFSETQ. CDR3 length equals 14 residues. V lost 2 bases to trimming and J lost 6 bases, with 14 bases between them. The CDR3 loop reads CASSFSGQRDGYTF. DNA for the CDR3: TGCGCCAGCAGCTTTTCGGGGCAGAGGGATGGCTACACCTTC.

The rearrangement links TRBV2 to TRBJ1-1, with TRBD1 identical over 10 bases. CDR3 length equals 13 residues. Unmatched junction bases numbered 5, after V lost 7 bases and J lost 6 bases. Germline V gene lookup returns CDR1 SNHLY and CDR2 FYNNEI. CDR3 coding DNA: TGTGCCAGCAACGGACAGGGGGTGGCTGAAGCTTTCTTT. Encoded protein: CASNGQGVAEAFF.

This clone has only one observation. The chain carries TRBV6-6 and TRBJ1-5; D is uncertain. There are 13 residues in the CDR3. In germline, CDR1 is MNHNY, CDR2 SVGAGI (reference sequence). Deletions cut 5 bases from V and 3 bases from J, with 8 bases between. This CDR3 reads CASSTILNQPQHF. CDR3 DNA: TGTGCCAGCAGTACGATCCTCAATCAGCCCCAGCATTTT.

The V and J genes are TRBV7-9 and TRBJ1-1; 8 positions match TRBD1. Germline V gene lookup returns CDR1 SEHNR and CDR2 FQNEAQ (reference sequence). The junction had 11 bases not matched to a gene; V was cut back by 2 bases and J by 3 bases. The CDR3 loop spans 17 amino acids. CDR3 nucleotide sequence: TGTGCCAGCAGCTTACCTTGGACAGGGAGATTTCACACTGAAGCTTTCTTT. Its translation: CASSLPWTGRFHTEAFF. The full variable domain, with the rest looked up from reference TRBV7-9 and TRBJ1-1, is DTGVSQNPRHKITKRGQNVTFRCDPISEHNRLYWYRQTLGQGPEFLTYFQNEAQLEKSRLLSDRFSAERPKGSFSTLEIQRTEQGDSAMYLCASSLPWTGRFHTEAFFGQGTRLTVV.

The chain carries TRBV28 and TRBJ2-1, with 7 bases lining up with TRBD2. The CDR3 has 16 amino acids. The V segment lost 3 bases and the J segment 0 bases; nucleotides outside the gene matches: 5. Germline CDR1 reads MDHEN; CDR2 reads SYDVKM. The CDR3 coding sequence is TGTGCCAGCAGTTTGTCGCTAGCGGACTCCTACAATGAGCAGTTCTTC. This gives the protein CASSLSLADSYNEQFF.

CDR3 DNA: TGTGCCAGCGCTCGGGACGCCAGCGGAGAGACCCAGTACTTC. Protein sequence: CASARDASGETQYF. This sequence joins TRBV19 and TRBJ2-5, with D tentatively TRBD1 or TRBD2 (5 bases each). With 9 bases removed from V and 4 bases from J, the gap between germline ends came to 18 bases. The CDR3 covers 14 residues. Germline V CDR1 and CDR2: LNHDA, SQIVND (reference sequence).

The chain combines TRBV29-1 with TRBJ2-5, with D possibly being TRBD1 or TRBD2 (5 bases each). V was trimmed by 7 bases and J by 2 bases, leaving 11 bases between them. Germline V gene data show CDR1 as SQVTM and CDR2 as ANQGSEA. This CDR3 contains 12 residues. The DNA for the CDR3 is TGCAGCGGCTCGGGACCTCAAGAGACCCAGTACTTC. Amino acids: CSGSGPQETQYF.

The chain employs TRBV7-6 and TRBJ2-6; 8 positions agree with TRBD2. CDR1 is SGHVS, CDR2 FNYEAQ, per germline. Trimming at V came to 8 bases and at J to 0 bases, leaving 9 bases not matched to a gene. The CDR3 length is 17 residues. The CDR3 nucleotides are TGTGCCAGCGCTAGCGGGTCCTCCTTCTCTGGGGCCAACGTCCTGACTTTC. Its translation is CASASGSSFSGANVLTF.

This clone was seen only once. V gene TRBV28 combines with J gene TRBJ1-1; D might be TRBD1 (6 bases). Germline V CDR1 and CDR2: MDHEN, SYDVKM. The CDR3 sequence is 15 residues long. Trimming stripped 1 base from V and 4 bases from J, with 13 bases between. CDR3 protein: CASSLYRALSTEAFF. The CDR3 region has the DNA TGTGCCAGCAGTTTATACAGGGCTTTAAGCACTGAAGCTTTCTTT.

V gene TRBV5-1 combines with J gene TRBJ2-1, with a possible D match to TRBD2 (5 bases). The CDR3 is made up of 14 amino acids. Trimming cost V 0 bases and J 6 bases, with 10 bases left between them. Looked up from germline, CDR1 is SGHRS and CDR2 is YFSETQ. CDR3 coding DNA: TGCGCCAGCAGCTTGGCCCCTAGCCCCAATGAGCAGTTCTTC. Its translation is CASSLAPSPNEQFF.

A few counts support this clone. The genes are TRBV7-6 and TRBJ1-2, with D unresolved. The CDR3 sequence is 14 residues long. V gave up 5 bases and J gave up 3 bases, with 13 bases separating them. CDR1 is SGHVS and CDR2 is FNYEAQ in the germline V gene. The CDR3 DNA reads TGTGCCAGCAGCCCTGCGGTAGGCCACTATGGCTACACCTTC. This gives the protein CASSPAVGHYGYTF.

This clone has just one count. The chain joins TRBV5-6 to TRBJ2-7; 8 nucleotides agree with TRBD2. The CDR3 has 14 amino acids. J was trimmed by 0 bases and V by 7 bases; bases with no gene match: 6. Germline CDR1 and CDR2: SGHDT and YYEEEE. In DNA, the CDR3 is TGTGCCAGCGGGAAGAGCGGGAGCTCCTACGAGCAGTACTTC. Translation gives CASGKSGSSYEQYF.

This chain uses TRBV6-1 with TRBJ2-7, with 7 bases fitting TRBD1. CDR1 is MNHNS, CDR2 SASEGT, per germline. V dropped 1 base and J dropped 7; count of bases not matched to a gene: 7. The CDR3 runs to 14 residues. This chain's CDR3 is CASSEGRGQDEQYF. The CDR3 DNA sequence: TGTGCCAGCAGTGAAGGAAGGGGGCAAGATGAGCAGTACTTC.

This chain uses TRBV19 with TRBJ1-2, with 11 bases identical to TRBD1. There are 16 residues in the CDR3. The V segment lost 1 base and the J segment 4 bases; nucleotides outside the gene matches: 5. Per the germline V gene, CDR1 is LNHDA and CDR2 is SQIVND (reference sequence). CDR3 sequence (DNA): TGTGCCAGTAGTATAGGATGGGGACAGGGGGTCTATGGCTACACCTTC. It encodes CASSIGWGQGVYGYTF.

The rearrangement links TRBV5-1 to TRBJ1-2; 7 bases map to TRBD1. V dropped 7 bases and J dropped 2; count of bases not matched to a gene: 11. The CDR3 sequence is 15 residues long. CDR1 SGHRS and CDR2 YFSETQ come from the germline V gene. CDR3 bases: TGCGCCAGCCACGGGGAGGGGGCGTCCAACTATGGCTACACCTTC. Translation: CASHGEGASNYGYTF.